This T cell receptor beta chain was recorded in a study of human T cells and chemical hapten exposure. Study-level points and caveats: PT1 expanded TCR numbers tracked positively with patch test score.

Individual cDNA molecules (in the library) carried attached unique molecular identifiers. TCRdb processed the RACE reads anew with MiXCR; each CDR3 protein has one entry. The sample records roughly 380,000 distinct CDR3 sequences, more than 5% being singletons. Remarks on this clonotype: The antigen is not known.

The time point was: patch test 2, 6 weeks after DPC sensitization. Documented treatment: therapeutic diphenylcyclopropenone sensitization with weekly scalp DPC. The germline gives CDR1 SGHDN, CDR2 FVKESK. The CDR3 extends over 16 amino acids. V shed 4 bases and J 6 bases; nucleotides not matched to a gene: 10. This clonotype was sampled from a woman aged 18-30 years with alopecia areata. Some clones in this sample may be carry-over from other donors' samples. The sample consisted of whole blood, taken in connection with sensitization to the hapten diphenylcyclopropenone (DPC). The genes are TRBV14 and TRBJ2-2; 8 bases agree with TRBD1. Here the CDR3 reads CASSPWQGAWAGELFF. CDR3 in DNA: TGTGCCAGCAGCCCCTGGCAGGGGGCATGGGCCGGGGAGCTGTTTTTT.